A single sample is the source of the 13 T cell receptor beta chains below, sequenced in a study of neoadjuvant anti-PD-1 for oral cavity cancer. Libraries were prepared by immunoSEQ multiplex PCR; TCRdb keeps only in-frame clonotypes and omits some of them. In the table there are more than 30,000 clones, 38% of which are singletons. Time point here: after neoadjuvant nivolumab, at surgical resection. The sample here was tumor tissue, taken after nivolumab (anti-PD-1) treatment. The source of these receptors is a person between 35 and 79 years old with oral cavity squamous cell carcinoma.

This chain links TRBV7-3 with TRBJ2-1, with TRBD2 as a possible D gene (5 bases). Trimming took off 1 base at V and 8 bases at J, with 12 bases between the two ends. This CDR3 region has 14 residues. In germline, CDR1 is SGHTA, CDR2 FQGTGA. CDR3 DNA: TGTGCCAGCAGCTTAAAACTAATCGGGGATGAGCAGTTCTTC. This sequence encodes CASSLKLIGDEQFF.

In nucleotides, the CDR3 is TGTGCCAGCAGTTCCAACCGGCGGGACAGGGGCTACGAGCAGTACTTC. Translation gives CASSSNRRDRGYEQYF. The rearrangement links TRBV28 to TRBJ2-7; TRBD1 matches 10 bases. This CDR3 spans 16 amino acids. CDR1 MDHEN and CDR2 SYDVKM come from the germline V gene. V lost 4 bases and J lost 3; bases outside the gene matches: 9.

This clone was seen repeatedly, ten times or more. The gene calls are TRBV28 and TRBJ1-2, with TRBD1 as a possible D gene (6 bases). V dropped 6 bases and J dropped 2 bases, with 10 bases sitting between them. The CDR3 is 13 residues long. Germline values: CDR1 MDHEN, CDR2 SYDVKM. Written as DNA, the CDR3 is TGTGCCAGCAGCCCTACAGGGAACTATGGCTACACCTTC. It codes for CASSPTGNYGYTF.

This clone came up a few times. The chain has TRBV7-8 and TRBJ1-2, with D perhaps matching TRBD1 (5 bases). The V gene lost 1 base and the J gene lost 0 bases, with 18 bases spanning the gap. Germline values: CDR1 SGHVS, CDR2 FQNEAQ. This CDR3 has 18 residues. The CDR3 sequence is CASSLGWDFRGANYGYTF. The CDR3 nucleotides read TGTGCCAGCAGCTTAGGGTGGGACTTCCGAGGAGCTAACTATGGCTACACCTTC. The variable domain in full, completed from reference TRBV7-8 and TRBJ1-2, reads GAGVSQSPRYKVAKRGQDVALRCDPISGHVSLFWYQQALGQGPEFLTYFQNEAQLDKSGLPSDRFFAERPEGSVSTLKIQRTQQEDSAVYLCASSLGWDFRGANYGYTFGSGTRLTVV.

This chain connects TRBV6-1 to TRBJ2-7; D remains unclear. With 2 bases removed from V and 1 base from J, the gap between germline ends came to 12 bases. There are 15 residues in the CDR3. Germline CDR1 and CDR2: MNHNS and SASEGT. This CDR3 reads CASSELGSLSYEQYF. The CDR3, as DNA: TGTGCCAGCAGTGAATTAGGGTCGTTATCCTACGAGCAGTACTTC.

This clone occurred a few times. V usage is TRBV27 and J usage is TRBJ2-5, with TRBD1 matching 9 bases. This CDR3 has 17 residues. After removal of 4 bases from V and 1 base from J, the junction contained 10 bases not matched to a gene. Germline V lookup: CDR1 MNHEY, CDR2 SMNVEV (reference sequence). The CDR3 loop reads CASSSGTGRDGQETQYF. The CDR3 coding sequence is TGTGCCAGCAGTTCTGGGACAGGGAGGGATGGCCAAGAGACCCAGTACTTC.

This clone has at least ten counts. This sequence joins TRBV5-1 and TRBJ2-7; no reliable D call. V gave up 4 bases and J gave up 5 bases, with 7 bases separating them. The CDR3 runs to 11 residues. The V gene's germline CDR1 is SGHRS and CDR2 YFSETQ. The CDR3, as DNA: TGCGCCAGCAGCGGGTTCGACGAGCAGTACTTC. Translated: CASSGFDEQYF.

The chain recombines TRBV4-1 with TRBJ2-3; D is ambiguous. The CDR3 spans 15 residues. Trimming left V 4 bases short and J 6 bases short, with 17 bases between. Germline values: CDR1 MGHRA, CDR2 YSYEKL. This CDR3 is CASSLRTALTDTQYF. DNA for the CDR3: TGCGCCAGCAGCCTACGGACCGCCTTAACGGATACGCAGTATTTT.

This clone occurred a few times. This chain connects TRBV16 to TRBJ1-2; 8 bases line up with TRBD1. Trimming removed 2 bases from V and 8 bases from J; junction bases left unmatched: 16. The germline V gene has CDR1 KGHSY and CDR2 FQNENV. The CDR3 has 17 residues. The chain's CDR3 is CASSQATGQARRVGYTF. The CDR3 DNA sequence: TGTGCCAGCAGCCAAGCCACGGGACAGGCACGAAGGGTGGGCTACACCTTC.

The V call is TRBV7-2, the J call TRBJ1-5; D is unclear. CDR1 and CDR2 (germline): SGHTA, FQGNSA. CDR3 length equals 17 residues. V lost 2 bases and J lost 0, with 14 bases in between. The CDR3 sequence is CASSLFITQFSNQPQHF. Here the CDR3 DNA reads TGTGCCAGCAGCTTATTTATCACCCAGTTTAGCAATCAGCCCCAGCATTTT.

This clone has a count of ten or more. V gene TRBV28 combines with J gene TRBJ1-4, with D hard to call. Germline CDR1 is MDHEN and CDR2 is SYDVKM. There are 11 residues in the CDR3. The V and J ends lost 7 bases and 8 bases respectively, with 8 bases between them. CDR3 nucleotides: TGTGCCAGCAAAAGTCGGGAAAAACTGTTTTTT. This sequence encodes CASKSREKLFF.

The chain carries TRBV9 and TRBJ2-1; 7 bases align to TRBD1. CDR1 and CDR2 from the germline V gene are SGDLS and YYNGEE. The trim removed 4 bases at V and 9 bases at J, leaving 10 bases unmatched. The CDR3 sequence is 14 residues long. This chain's CDR3 is CASSQGVGHPEQFF. The CDR3 DNA reads TGTGCCAGCAGCCAGGGGGTGGGGCACCCTGAGCAGTTCTTC.

V and J are TRBV19 and TRBJ1-4, with 7 bases aligning to TRBD1. CDR3 length equals 14 residues. V gave up 9 bases and J gave up 4 bases; unmatched junction bases: 8. CDR1 and CDR2 (germline): LNHDA, SQIVND (reference sequence). CDR3 sequence reads: CASRTGDLNEKLFF. The CDR3 DNA sequence: TGTGCCAGCAGAACAGGGGATCTTAATGAAAAACTGTTTTTT.